This entry lists 24 T cell receptor beta chains sequenced from one sample in a study of Ad26.COV2.S vaccination and SARS-CoV-2 variants. The data were produced by immunoSEQ multiplex PCR, yet TCRdb's version contains in-frame clones alone and is incomplete. This sample yields some 460,000 clones, of which 89% are seen a single time; around 1.6% belongs to the top ten. This sample's treatment: 19 received Ad26.COV2.S at low or high dose, single or two shots; roughly 5 received placebo; per-sample allocation not given. Sampling was performed 63 days after the first vaccine or placebo injection. This specimen was peripheral blood, taken in a trial of Ad26.COV2.S vaccine versus placebo. The receptors stem from a person aged 18-65 years who received the Ad26.COV2.S COVID-19 vaccine or a placebo.

The J gene is TRBJ2-2, the V gene TRBV2; 8 nucleotides align to TRBD2. The CDR3 totals 16 residues. V lost 6 bases to trimming and J lost 3 bases; unmatched junction nucleotides: 9. The germline V gene has CDR1 SNHLY and CDR2 FYNNEI. The chain's CDR3 is CASRTAGGAYTGELFF. The CDR3 DNA reads as TGTGCCAGCAGAACGGCGGGGGGCGCCTACACCGGGGAGCTGTTTTTT.

In nucleotides, the CDR3 is TGTGCCATCAGGGAACTAGCGGGAGGTGTCTACAATGAGCAGTTCTTC. Translation gives CAIRELAGGVYNEQFF. The chain joins TRBV10-3 to TRBJ2-1; 12 bases fit TRBD2. V was clipped by 6 bases and J by 3 bases; unmatched bases: 6. Germline lookup yields CDR1 ENHRY and CDR2 SYGVKD. The CDR3 spans 16 residues.

The V and J genes are TRBV5-1 and TRBJ2-7, with TRBD2 identical over 7 bases. The J segment lost 0 bases and the V segment lost 1 base, leaving 10 bases of the junction unmatched. The CDR3 totals 17 residues. Germline V gene lookup returns CDR1 SGHRS and CDR2 YFSETQ. The CDR3 is CASSLTLGGRGSYEQYF. The CDR3 DNA reads as TGCGCCAGCAGCTTGACCCTGGGCGGGAGAGGCTCCTACGAGCAGTACTTC.

The V gene is TRBV19, the J gene TRBJ2-1; 9 bases line up with TRBD1. In germline, CDR1 is LNHDA, CDR2 SQIVND (reference sequence). The junction had 8 bases not matched to a gene; V was cut back by 3 bases and J by 8 bases. The CDR3 totals 15 residues. The CDR3 DNA reads TGTGCCAGTAGTATTGGGGGACAGGGATTTTATGAGCAGTTCTTC. Translating it yields CASSIGGQGFYEQFF.

V usage is TRBV19 and J usage is TRBJ2-6; D gene uncertain. There are 15 residues in the CDR3. Germline V gene sequence: CDR1 LNHDA, CDR2 SQIVND (reference sequence). V lost 1 base, J lost 0 bases, and 4 bases lay in between. The CDR3 sequence: CASSIVDSGANVLTF. The CDR3 region has the DNA TGTGCCAGTAGTATAGTGGACTCTGGGGCCAACGTCCTGACTTTC. Combining the CDR3 with reference TRBV19 and TRBJ2-6 gives the whole variable domain DGGITQSPKYLFRKEGQNVTLSCEQNLNHDAMYWYRQDPGQGLRLIYYSQIVNDFQKGDIAEGYSVSREKKESFPLTVTSAQKNPTAFYLCASSIVDSGANVLTFGAGSRLTVL.

This clone was seen only once. V is TRBV29-1 and J is TRBJ1-2; no definite D call. V was cut by 3 bases and J by 6 bases, with 2 bases left in between. The germline V gene has CDR1 SQVTM and CDR2 ANQGSEA. The CDR3 length is 9 residues. CDR3 region: CSVEDGYTF. As DNA, the CDR3 is TGCAGCGTTGAGGATGGCTACACCTTC.

The chain joins TRBV28 to TRBJ2-3, with D maybe TRBD1 (6 bases). V was cut by 2 bases and J by 3 bases, with 12 bases left in between. This CDR3 is 15 amino acids long. Germline CDR1 and CDR2: MDHEN and SYDVKM. DNA of the CDR3: TGTGCCAGCAGTTTAAGGGGGTCCCTGACAGATACGCAGTATTTT. It yields the protein CASSLRGSLTDTQYF.

In this sample, this clone turned up once. V is TRBV11-2 and J is TRBJ2-2; possible D gene TRBD1, 6 bases. Per the germline V gene, CDR1 is SGHAT and CDR2 is FQNNGV. The CDR3 is made up of 15 amino acids. Deletions cut 5 bases from V and 4 bases from J, with 14 bases between. CDR3 sequence (DNA): TGTGCCAGCAGCCAAACAGGGATGCCCACCGGGGAGCTGTTTTTT. Its protein product is CASSQTGMPTGELFF.

J is TRBJ1-4 and V is TRBV5-4; weak D call: TRBD1 (5 bases). Germline V gene data show CDR1 as SGHNT and CDR2 as YYREEE (reference sequence). Trimming stripped 0 bases from V and 7 bases from J, with 10 bases between. There are 14 residues in the CDR3. This CDR3 is CASSLGDHSEKLFF. The CDR3 DNA reads as TGTGCCAGCAGCTTGGGGGACCACTCTGAAAAACTGTTTTTT.

In its sample, this clone was seen once. The V and J genes are TRBV6-5 and TRBJ1-6; D ambiguous. Germline V CDR1 and CDR2: MNHEY, SVGAGI. The CDR3 is 16 residues long. With 1 base removed from V and 0 bases from J, the gap between germline ends came to 7 bases. This CDR3 is CASSYWQSSYNSPLHF. The CDR3 DNA follows: TGTGCCAGCAGTTACTGGCAGAGCTCCTATAATTCACCCCTCCACTTT.

The chain uses TRBV7-9 and TRBJ2-2; D remains unclear. The CDR3 spans 14 residues. Germline V lookup: CDR1 SEHNR, CDR2 FQNEAQ (reference sequence). V was clipped by 5 bases and J by 1 base, with 8 bases between them. In nucleotides, the CDR3 is TGTGCCAGCAGCCCTAGGGTGAACACCGGGGAGCTGTTTTTT. This gives the protein CASSPRVNTGELFF.

CDR3 sequence (DNA): TGTGCCAGCAGTTACTCGGACCGTGAGCAGTTCTTC. Translating it yields CASSYSDREQFF. The gene calls are TRBV6-5 and TRBJ2-1; D is ambiguous. Trimming removed 0 bases at V and 9 bases at J, with 6 bases between. The CDR3 extends over 12 amino acids. Germline V lookup: CDR1 MNHEY, CDR2 SVGAGI.

This sequence joins TRBV6-5 and TRBJ2-2, with 7 bases identical to TRBD2. Trimming at V came to 5 bases and at J to 7 bases, leaving 1 base not matched to a gene. Germline loops: CDR1 MNHEY, CDR2 SVGAGI. This CDR3 comprises 12 residues. DNA for the CDR3: TGTGCCAGCAGTCCGGGAGGCGGGGAGCTGTTTTTT. This gives the protein CASSPGGGELFF.

The chain links TRBV28 to TRBJ2-7; tentatively, D is TRBD1 (6 bases). V was trimmed by 7 bases and J by 4 bases, leaving 11 bases between them. The CDR3 has 12 amino acids. The germline V gene encodes CDR1 MDHEN and CDR2 SYDVKM. The CDR3 bases are TGTGCCAGCACTACTCAGGGGTACGAGCAGTACTTC. Its translation is CASTTQGYEQYF.

The chain recombines TRBV3-1 (or the pseudogene TRBV3-2) with TRBJ1-3; a weak D match, TRBD1 (6 bases). V was cut by 8 bases and J by 0 bases, with 20 bases left in between. Germline V CDR1 and CDR2: LGHDT, YNNKEL (reference sequence). The CDR3 is 17 residues long. In DNA form, the CDR3 reads TGTGCCAGCGGGGGGGGACAAGCAGGGTTCTCTGGAAACACCATATATTTT. Translation gives CASGGGQAGFSGNTIYF.

DNA for the CDR3: TGTGCCAGCAGTTCCGGGGCGGGTGAGCAGTTCTTC. Translation gives CASSSGAGEQFF. The chain combines TRBV12-3 or TRBV12-4 with TRBJ2-1, with D perhaps being TRBD1 or TRBD2 (5 bases each). The CDR3 is made up of 12 amino acids. Between the trimmed V and J ends, which lost 4 bases and 9 bases, there was a span of 10 bases.

The CDR3 nucleotides are TGTGCCACCAGCAGACGCCTCGAAGAGACCCAGTACTTC. It codes for CATSRRLEETQYF. V and J are TRBV15 and TRBJ2-5; no clear D gene. CDR1 and CDR2 (germline): LNHNV, YYDKDF (reference sequence). The CDR3 loop spans 13 amino acids. The ends were cut back, 2 bases at V and 3 bases at J, with 7 bases in the middle.

This clone was detected once. The chain recombines TRBV27 with TRBJ1-1; tentative D call: TRBD1 (6 bases). Looked up from germline, CDR1 is MNHEY and CDR2 is SMNVEV (reference sequence). The CDR3 extends over 13 amino acids. Trimming cost V 5 bases and J 4 bases, with 11 bases left between them. CDR3 DNA: TGTGCCAGCAGTCAGCGGGGGCGCACTGAAGCTTTCTTT. Residues: CASSQRGRTEAFF.

The chain carries TRBV27 and TRBJ2-2; D not resolved. This CDR3 has 14 residues. CDR1 is MNHEY, CDR2 SMNVEV, per germline (reference sequence). V lost 3 bases and J 1 base, leaving 6 bases between the germline ends. The CDR3 sequence: CASSFNLNTGELFF. In nucleotides, the CDR3 is TGTGCCAGCAGTTTTAACCTGAACACCGGGGAGCTGTTTTTT.

The genes are TRBV6-1 and TRBJ2-3; 11 bases are a match to TRBD2. CDR3 length: 17 amino acids. The V gene's germline CDR1 is MNHNS and CDR2 SASEGT. Germline trimming cut 4 bases from V and 3 bases from J; bases unmatched to any gene: 9. The CDR3 nucleotides are TGTGCCAGCAGTGGAGGGTTAGCGGGAGGGATTACAGATACGCAGTATTTT. The encoded protein is CASSGGLAGGITDTQYF.

The rearrangement joins TRBV11-2 to TRBJ2-7; 7 bases map to TRBD2. The CDR3 runs 15 residues. V dropped 4 bases and J dropped 2; count of bases not matched to a gene: 8. In germline, CDR1 is SGHAT, CDR2 FQNNGV. CDR3 DNA sequence: TGTGCCAGCAGCTCCATAGCGGGTCGCCCCTACGAGCAGTACTTC. This codes for CASSSIAGRPYEQYF.

This chain connects TRBV19 to TRBJ2-7; 9 bases match TRBD1. The CDR3 contains 13 residues. Trimming cost V 5 bases and J 5 bases; bases outside gene matches: 4. Germline values: CDR1 LNHDA, CDR2 SQIVND (reference sequence). CDR3 nucleotide sequence: TGTGCCAGTAGTCTACAGGGGGCCAACGAGCAGTACTTC. Its translation is CASSLQGANEQYF.

The J gene is TRBJ1-2, the V gene TRBV12-3 or TRBV12-4, with D maybe TRBD1 (6 bases). Deletions cut 7 bases from V and 7 bases from J, with 16 bases between. The CDR3 runs to 13 residues. The CDR3 is CASTTGIYGGYTF. Written as DNA, the CDR3 is TGTGCCAGCACAACAGGGATTTACGGTGGCTACACCTTC.

The chain carries TRBV19 and TRBJ1-5; D uncertain. In germline, CDR1 is LNHDA, CDR2 SQIVND (reference sequence). The CDR3 loop spans 12 amino acids. Trimming shortened V by 4 bases and J by 0 bases, and 1 base separated the two germline ends. CDR3 coding DNA: TGTGCCAGTAGTACTAGCAATCAGCCCCAGCATTTT. It is translated as CASSTSNQPQHF.